The 23 T cell receptor beta chains below come from one sample, sequenced in a study of shared clonotypes between healthy human individuals. Assay: immunoSEQ multiplex PCR; the TCRdb copy retains only in-frame clones and omits some. Among around 440,000 clones listed, 60% to 80% were seen once. Specimen: PBMCs. These receptors were obtained from a middle-aged woman in good health. Some clones in this sample may be carry-over from other donors' samples.

The chain's CDR3 is CASSREREEQFF. Written as DNA, the CDR3 is TGTGCCAGTAGTAGGGAGCGTGAAGAGCAGTTCTTC. The chain employs TRBV19 and TRBJ2-1, with D possibly being TRBD2 (5 bases). Trimming removed 4 bases from V and 10 bases from J, with 11 bases in between. This CDR3 comprises 12 residues. Looked up from germline, CDR1 is LNHDA and CDR2 is SQIVND (reference sequence). The full variable domain, its missing parts supplied by reference TRBV19 and TRBJ2-1, is DGGITQSPKYLFRKEGQNVTLSCEQNLNHDAMYWYRQDPGQGLRLIYYSQIVNDFQKGDIAEGYSVSREKKESFPLTVTSAQKNPTAFYLCASSREREEQFFGPGTRLTVL.

This clone showed up just once. A much larger clone lies one base from this, so it may be a read error. The sample contains more than one DNA sequence encoding this CDR3. The V call is TRBV5-1, the J call TRBJ1-3, with unresolved D. Germline lookup yields CDR1 SGHRS and CDR2 YFSETQ. V lost 5 bases and J lost 0, with 30 bases in between. CDR3 length equals 21 residues. The CDR3 here is CASSLSVRQLPFRTSGNTIYF. Here the CDR3 DNA reads TGCGCCAGCAGTTTGTCAGTGAGACAACTGCCATTCAGGACCTCTGGAAACACCATATATTTT.

J is TRBJ2-7 and V is TRBV4-1, with TRBD2 matching 9 bases. Germline V gene data show CDR1 as MGHRA and CDR2 as YSYEKL. This CDR3 has 15 residues. Trimming removed 4 bases from V and 1 base from J; junction bases left unmatched: 5. CDR3 sequence (DNA): TGCGCCAGCAGCCGCGGGAGGGCCTCGTCCTACGAGCAGTACTTC. Translated: CASSRGRASSYEQYF.

This clone came up many times. The sample carries other DNA sequences with the same CDR3. The rearrangement links TRBV6-4 to TRBJ2-3, with D possibly being TRBD2 (5 bases). V was cut by 2 bases and J by 1 base, with 10 bases left in between. The germline gives CDR1 MRHNA, CDR2 SNTAGT. This CDR3 comprises 15 residues. CDR3 sequence reads: CASSDGGGGTDTQYF. DNA of the CDR3: TGTGCCAGCAGTGACGGAGGTGGGGGCACAGATACGCAGTATTTT.

The genes are TRBV28 and TRBJ1-5, with a tentative D call TRBD1 (6 bases). This CDR3 spans 16 amino acids. With 5 bases removed from V and 3 bases from J, the gap between germline ends came to 17 bases. The V gene's germline CDR1 is MDHEN and CDR2 SYDVKM. The CDR3 region is CASSAFSTGFNQPQHF. The CDR3 DNA reads as TGTGCCAGCAGTGCTTTTAGCACAGGGTTCAATCAGCCCCAGCATTTT.

This clone was detected only a few times. The V gene is TRBV5-4, the J gene TRBJ2-1; 7 nucleotides align to TRBD2. The germline V gene encodes CDR1 SGHNT and CDR2 YYREEE (reference sequence). CDR3 length equals 17 residues. V lost 0 bases, J lost 3 bases, and 9 bases stayed unmatched. The CDR3 bases are TGTGCCAGCAGCTTGGGGAGTGGCGGGAGAAGCTACAATGAGCAGTTCTTC. Translation gives CASSLGSGGRSYNEQFF.

The rearrangement links TRBV11-2 to TRBJ2-1; 7 nucleotides line up with TRBD1. This CDR3 has 15 residues. V trimming: 1 base; J trimming: 6 bases; junction bases outside the gene matches: 6. Germline V gene lookup returns CDR1 SGHAT and CDR2 FQNNGV. Here the CDR3 DNA reads TGTGCCAGCAGCTTAGCGGGGCCAGGGGGCAATGAGCAGTTCTTC. Translated: CASSLAGPGGNEQFF.

The chain has TRBV30 and TRBJ2-1; 13 bases fit TRBD2. This CDR3 has 12 amino acids. Germline values: CDR1 GTSNPN, CDR2 SVGIG (reference sequence). The V gene end was trimmed by 7 bases and the J gene end by 10 bases; junction bases not matched to a gene: 4. The CDR3 nucleotides are TGTGCCTATCCGGGACTAGCGGGAGAGCAGTTCTTC. This translates into CAYPGLAGEQFF. Full variable domain (remainder filled in from reference TRBV30 and TRBJ2-1): SQTIHQWPATLVQPVGSPLSLECTVEGTSNPNLYWYRQAAGRGLQLLFYSVGIGQISSEVPQNLSASRPQDRQFILSSKKLLLSDSGFYLCAYPGLAGEQFFGPGTRLTVL.

The chain is built from TRBV5-1 and TRBJ2-3; 8 bases map to TRBD1. Germline loops: CDR1 SGHRS, CDR2 YFSETQ. The V segment lost 2 bases and the J segment 6 bases; nucleotides outside the gene matches: 8. The CDR3 runs 15 residues. CDR3 in amino acids: CASSFQGAFVDTQYF. The CDR3 bases are TGCGCCAGCAGCTTTCAGGGGGCGTTTGTGGATACGCAGTATTTT. Full variable domain (rest looked up from reference TRBV5-1 and TRBJ2-3): KAGVTQTPRYLIKTRGQQVTLSCSPISGHRSVSWYQQTPGQGLQFLFEYFSETQRNKGNFPGRFSGRQFSNSRSEMNVSTLELGDSALYLCASSFQGAFVDTQYFGPGTRLTVL.

This clone occurred a few times. This rearrangement joins TRBV5-4 to TRBJ1-1, with 11 nucleotides matching TRBD1. The junction had 8 bases not matched to a gene; V was cut back by 4 bases and J by 6 bases. Per the germline V gene, CDR1 is SGHNT and CDR2 is YYREEE (reference sequence). This CDR3 contains 15 residues. CDR3 amino acids: CASSPGQGANPEAFF. The CDR3 DNA is TGTGCCAGCAGCCCCGGACAGGGGGCTAATCCTGAAGCTTTCTTT.

V usage is TRBV2 and J usage is TRBJ1-1; no clear D. There are 14 residues in the CDR3. CDR1 and CDR2 (germline): SNHLY, FYNNEI. V lost 2 bases to trimming and J lost 10 bases, with 17 bases between them. The CDR3 reads CASSESSGSRRAFF. The CDR3 region has the DNA TGTGCCAGCAGTGAATCTAGCGGGAGTCGGAGAGCTTTCTTT.

V is TRBV4-2 and J is TRBJ1-1; TRBD1 matches 7 bases. V lost 6 bases to trimming and J lost 1 base; unmatched junction nucleotides: 5. This CDR3 comprises 14 residues. CDR1 LGHNA and CDR2 YNFKEQ come from the germline V gene. The CDR3 here is CASSYTGENTEAFF. In DNA form, the CDR3 reads TGTGCCAGCAGTTACACAGGGGAGAACACTGAAGCTTTCTTT.

The chain joins TRBV2 to TRBJ2-5; no clear D gene. Trimming took 5 bases from V and 2 from J, leaving 9 bases between them. Per the germline V gene, CDR1 is SNHLY and CDR2 is FYNNEI. This CDR3 is built from 13 residues. The CDR3 region is CASSMSVQETQYF. CDR3 sequence (DNA): TGTGCCAGCAGTATGTCAGTACAAGAGACCCAGTACTTC. The whole variable domain, remainder taken from reference TRBV2 and TRBJ2-5, is EPEVTQTPSHQVTQMGQEVILRCVPISNHLYFYWYRQILGQKVEFLVSFYNNEISEKSEIFDDQFSVERPDGSNFTLKIRSTKLEDSAMYFCASSMSVQETQYFGPGTRLLVL.

As regards this clone: A read error likely explains this, since a far larger clone differs by one base. V usage is TRBV15 and J usage is TRBJ2-7; unclear D gene. The CDR3 covers 16 residues. The V gene's germline CDR1 is LNHNV and CDR2 YYDKDF (reference sequence). Trimming removed 0 bases from V and 1 base from J, with 13 bases in between. In nucleotides, the CDR3 is TGTGCCACCAGCAGAGATCTAACGAGCACGTCCTACGAGCAGTACTTC. Its protein product is CATSRDLTSTSYEQYF.

As regards this clone: A far larger clone is only one base removed, so a read error is likely. The chain has TRBV6-5 and TRBJ1-1; D may be TRBD1 (5 bases). V lost 1 base to trimming and J lost 1 base, with 10 bases between them. This CDR3 is 15 amino acids long. CDR1 and CDR2 (germline): MNHEY, SVGAGI. The CDR3 here is CASSYLGRANTEAFF. In DNA form, the CDR3 reads TGTGCCAGCAGTTACTTGGGACGGGCGAACACTGAAGCTTTCTTT.

This chain uses TRBV7-2 with TRBJ2-7; 11 bases align to TRBD1. Germline V gives CDR1 SGHTA, CDR2 FQGNSA. This CDR3 has 15 amino acids. V shed 4 bases, J shed 2 bases, and the junction held 4 bases outside the gene matches. CDR3 protein: CASSSGQGVPYEQYF. The DNA for the CDR3 is TGTGCCAGCAGCTCGGGACAGGGGGTACCCTACGAGCAGTACTTC.

The V and J genes are TRBV27 and TRBJ1-2; TRBD1 is a possible D gene (5 bases). The CDR3 runs 12 residues. CDR1 is MNHEY and CDR2 is SMNVEV in the germline V gene (reference sequence). Trimming took off 5 bases at V and 4 bases at J, with 8 bases between the two ends. As DNA, the CDR3 is TGTGCCAGCAGTATGGGACCCTATGGCTACACCTTC. The encoded protein is CASSMGPYGYTF.

This clone was detected ten times or more. This chain uses TRBV28 with TRBJ2-5, with D perhaps assigned TRBD1 or TRBD2 (5 bases each). Germline V gene lookup returns CDR1 MDHEN and CDR2 SYDVKM. CDR3 length: 14 amino acids. V lost 7 bases and J 2 bases, leaving 14 bases between the germline ends. CDR3 region: CASKRRPGQETQYF. The CDR3 bases are TGTGCCAGCAAGAGGAGGCCAGGGCAAGAGACCCAGTACTTC.

This clone came up a few times. The rearrangement joins TRBV7-9 to TRBJ2-5, with 8 positions matching TRBD2. Judging by the DNA end, TRBJ2-7 fits better; the J call may be wrong. The CDR3 has 14 residues. Germline V CDR1 and CDR2: SEHNR, FQNEAQ (reference sequence). The CDR3 nucleotides are TGTGCCAGCAGCCTAAGCGGGAGATTGGGCGAGCAGTACTTC. Protein product: CASSLSGRLGEQYF.

The CDR3 nucleotides read TGTGCCAGCAACCCTCCCGGACAGCTCTATGGCTACACCTTC. Translated, it gives CASNPPGQLYGYTF. The V and J genes are TRBV28 and TRBJ1-2; D perhaps matches TRBD1 (6 bases). Germline V gene data show CDR1 as MDHEN and CDR2 as SYDVKM. The CDR3 contains 14 residues. Deletions cut 7 bases from V and 4 bases from J, with 16 bases between.

About this clone itself: A far larger clone lies a single base away; this is likely a read error. The conserved final phenylalanine or tryptophan is absent from the CDR3, which likely points to a read error. The DNA is left out, because the CDR3 cannot be placed on it with certainty; the CDR3 is given as TCRdb lists it. This chain uses TRBV30 with TRBJ1-2; the table's D call, TRBD1, was not checked against the DNA. The CDR3 is 13 amino acids long, termini counted. Germline CDR1 is GTSNPN and CDR2 is SVGIG (reference sequence). CDR3 region: CAWSADRVKGCTL.

The chain links TRBV18 to TRBJ2-7; 8 bases line up with TRBD1. There are 15 residues in the CDR3. V was pared by 6 bases and J by 2 bases, with 9 bases of the junction left unmatched. The germline CDR1 and CDR2 sequences are KGHSH and LQKENI. The CDR3 loop reads CASSPRTGSTYEQYF. The CDR3 DNA reads as TGTGCCAGCTCCCCGAGGACAGGGAGTACCTACGAGCAGTACTTC.

Points on this clone: This sequence may be a read error, since a much larger clone differs from it by one base. The V call is TRBV30, the J call TRBJ1-2, with a possible D match to TRBD1 (6 bases). This CDR3 is 13 amino acids long. CDR1 and CDR2 (germline): GTSNPN, SVGIG (reference sequence). The CDR3 spells CAWTTGPGYGHTF. CDR3 in DNA: TGTGCCTGGACCACAGGGCCGGGGTATGGCCACACCTTC.